These T cell receptor beta chains were read from a single sample in a study of human T cells and chemical hapten exposure. TCRdb ran MiXCR on the RACE reads and lists one entry per CDR3 protein. The sample contains some 170,000 distinct CDR3 sequences, about a fifth of which appear only once. The source was whole blood, collected in connection with sensitization to the hapten diphenylcyclopropenone (DPC). These receptors all stem from a woman aged 45-60 years with alopecia areata. Some clones in this sample may be carry-over from other donors' samples. Each CDR3 is given with its conserved first and last residue. The D gene is left open where the match is weak. A row's size may be missing; if present it is once, few, many or a size class.

J: TRBJ2-5; D: .; size: once; V: TRBV24-1; DNA: TGTGCCACCAGTGATGCAGGGCGGACCTGGGGACAAGAGACCCAGTACTTC; CDR3: CATSDAGRTWGQETQYF
J: TRBJ2-2; D: .; size: .; V: TRBV2; DNA: TGTGCCAGCCGAAGTCTAAGGACCGGGGAGCTGTTTTTT; CDR3: CASRSLRTGELFF
J: TRBJ2-1; D: TRBD2; size: .; V: TRBV7-2; DNA: TGTGCCAGCAGCCTGGAACTAGCGGGAGGTTACAATGAGCAGTTCTTC; CDR3: CASSLELAGGYNEQFF
J: TRBJ1-4; D: .; size: few; V: TRBV10-1; DNA: TGCGCCAGCAGCCCCAGCGGTTTGGAAAAACTGTTTTTT; CDR3: CASSPSGLEKLFF
J: TRBJ2-2; D: TRBD1; size: .; V: TRBV2; DNA: TGTGCCAGCAGCCCAAGGACAGGTAGTGGCACCGGGGAGCTGTTTTTT; CDR3: CASSPRTGSGTGELFF
J: TRBJ1-5; D: .; size: .; V: TRBV7-2; DNA: TGTGCCAGCAGCTTAGCAGGGGATGGGCAGCCCCAGCATTTT; CDR3: CASSLAGDGQPQHF
J: TRBJ2-1; D: .; size: few; V: TRBV6-2/TRBV6-3; DNA: TGTGCCAGCCGTAGCTCCTACAATGAGCAGTTCTTC; CDR3: CASRSSYNEQFF
J: TRBJ2-2; D: .; size: few; V: TRBV20-1; DNA: TGCAGTGCTAGAGATCAGCGCGGGGCTGGGGCCGGGGAGCTGTTTTTT; CDR3: CSARDQRGAGAGELFF
J: TRBJ2-7; D: TRBD1; size: .; V: TRBV6-2/TRBV6-3; DNA: TGTGCCAGCTCCGGACAGGGTATGGGGGAGCAGTACTTC; CDR3: CASSGQGMGEQYF
J: TRBJ2-3; D: TRBD2; size: few; V: TRBV7-2; DNA: TGTGCCAGCAGCTTAACCCTTCTACCGGGACTAGCGGGAGAAGATACGCAGTATTTT; CDR3: CASSLTLLPGLAGEDTQYF
J: TRBJ1-2; D: .; size: .; V: TRBV6-2/TRBV6-3; DNA: TGTGCCAGCAGCAGGGAACCCTCTGGCTACACCTTC; CDR3: CASSREPSGYTF
J: TRBJ2-1; D: .; size: .; V: TRBV7-9; DNA: TGTGCCAGCAGCTTAGCGTCGAACGACAATGAGCAGTTCTTC; CDR3: CASSLASNDNEQFF
J: TRBJ2-1; D: .; size: few; V: TRBV11-2; DNA: TGTGCCAGCAGATCGCCGGGGCGCGGGATTGTAAGTGAGCAGTTCTTC; CDR3: CASRSPGRGIVSEQFF
J: TRBJ2-3; D: TRBD2; size: few; V: TRBV20-1; DNA: TGCAGTGCTAGAGATCAAGCGGGAGGTACAGATACGCAGTATTTT; CDR3: CSARDQAGGTDTQYF
J: TRBJ2-5; D: .; size: .; V: TRBV4-1; DNA: TGCGCCAGCAGCCCGACCCGAGGGGGGTACCAAGAGACCCAGTACTTC; CDR3: CASSPTRGGYQETQYF
J: TRBJ2-2; D: TRBD1; size: few; V: TRBV29-1; DNA: TGCAGCGTAACCGGGACAGGGGGCTCCGGGGAGCTGTTTTTT; CDR3: CSVTGTGGSGELFF
J: TRBJ2-5; D: TRBD2; size: .; V: TRBV30; DNA: TGTGCCTGGAGTGTACGCGGGAGTCCAGAGACCCAGTACTTC; CDR3: CAWSVRGSPETQYF
J: TRBJ2-7; D: TRBD2; size: few; V: TRBV20-1; DNA: TGCAGTGCTAGAGCACTAGCGGGAAGACTCTCCTACGAGCAGTACTTC; CDR3: CSARALAGRLSYEQYF
J: TRBJ1-2; D: .; size: .; V: TRBV14; DNA: TGTGCCAGCAGCCAAGGGTTTAACTATGGCTACACCTTC; CDR3: CASSQGFNYGYTF
J: TRBJ2-1; D: .; size: few; V: TRBV5-1; DNA: TGCGCCAGCAGCACTGACGCCGGGAGCTCCTACAATGAGCAGTTCTTC; CDR3: CASSTDAGSSYNEQFF
J: TRBJ2-5; D: TRBD1; size: .; V: TRBV7-2; DNA: TGTGCCAGCAGCCCTTATTCCCCAGGGACAGGGGAGACCCAGTACTTC; CDR3: CASSPYSPGTGETQYF
J: TRBJ1-2; D: TRBD1; size: .; V: TRBV29-1; DNA: TGCAGCGTTGAGAGGAGTTTTCAGGGGGGCTATGGCTACACCTTC; CDR3: CSVERSFQGGYGYTF
J: TRBJ2-1; D: .; size: .; V: TRBV9; DNA: TGTGCCAGCAGCGTAGGGAGGAGCTCCTACAATGAGCAGTTCTTC; CDR3: CASSVGRSSYNEQFF
J: TRBJ2-1; D: TRBD2; size: few; V: TRBV20-1; DNA: TGCAGTGCCAGGACTAGCGGGAGGAATTATGAGCAGTTCTTC; CDR3: CSARTSGRNYEQFF
J: TRBJ1-4; D: TRBD1; size: .; V: TRBV10-3; DNA: TGTGCCATCAGAGAGGACAGGGGTGTCGAAAAACTGTTTTTT; CDR3: CAIREDRGVEKLFF
J: TRBJ1-1; D: .; size: .; V: TRBV30; DNA: TGTGCCTGGAGCTCGGAAAGGGACACTGAAGCTTTCTTT; CDR3: CAWSSERDTEAFF
J: TRBJ2-1; D: TRBD2; size: .; V: TRBV11-3; DNA: TGTGCCAGCAGCTTAGGCGGTCTAGCGGGACTTAATGAGCAGTTCTTC; CDR3: CASSLGGLAGLNEQFF
J: TRBJ2-1; D: .; size: few; V: TRBV12-3/TRBV12-4; DNA: TGTGCCAGCAGTGGGGAGAGCACCTACAATGAGCAGTTCTTC; CDR3: CASSGESTYNEQFF
J: TRBJ2-1; D: TRBD2; size: few; V: TRBV20-1; DNA: TGCAGTGCTGACCGGTCCAGCGGGAGAAACAATGAGCAGTTCTTC; CDR3: CSADRSSGRNNEQFF
J: TRBJ1-3; D: TRBD1; size: .; V: TRBV6-1; DNA: TGTGCCACCGAGGACAGGGGTGGAAACACCATATATTTT; CDR3: CATEDRGGNTIYF
J: TRBJ2-2; D: .; size: many; V: TRBV9; DNA: TGTGCCAGCAGCGTAGAAGGCGCTGGGGAGCTGTTTTTT; CDR3: CASSVEGAGELFF
J: TRBJ1-1; D: .; size: .; V: TRBV20-1; DNA: TGCAGTGCGGGACGGTCGAACACTGAAGCTTTCTTT; CDR3: CSAGRSNTEAFF
J: TRBJ1-4; D: .; size: few; V: TRBV5-1; DNA: TGCGCCAGCAGTCTAATGCCCCGAGGATCTAATGAAAAACTGTTTTTT; CDR3: CASSLMPRGSNEKLFF
J: TRBJ2-1; D: TRBD1; size: few; V: TRBV3-1; DNA: TGTGCCAGCAGCCAGACAGGGAGCTCCTACAATGAGCAGTTCTTC; CDR3: CASSQTGSSYNEQFF
J: TRBJ1-5; D: .; size: few; V: TRBV20-1; DNA: TGCAGTGCTAGTAATTCCCCCGTAGGCCTCGACGTGGGAAATCAGCCCCAGCATTTT; CDR3: CSASNSPVGLDVGNQPQHF
J: TRBJ1-2; D: TRBD1; size: many; V: TRBV12-3/TRBV12-4; DNA: TGTGCCAGCAGGACATGGACGATCGGCCGACGACAGGGCAATGGCTACACCTTC; CDR3: CASRTWTIGRRQGNGYTF
J: TRBJ2-1; D: .; size: .; V: TRBV10-2; DNA: TGCGCCAGCAGAGGCCTGGGACTCAACGACAATGAGCAGTTCTTC; CDR3: CASRGLGLNDNEQFF
J: TRBJ2-1; D: TRBD1; size: few; V: TRBV14; DNA: TGTGCCAGCAGCCCCCCGACAGGGATGACCTACAATGAGCAGTTCTTC; CDR3: CASSPPTGMTYNEQFF
J: TRBJ1-2; D: TRBD1; size: .; V: TRBV20-1; DNA: TGCAGTGCTAGAGAGACAGGGCGGGTCGGCTATGGCTACACCTTC; CDR3: CSARETGRVGYGYTF
J: TRBJ1-5; D: .; size: few; V: TRBV20-1; DNA: TGCAGTGCCAGTACAGCCCCATATAGCAATCAGCCCCAGCATTTT; CDR3: CSASTAPYSNQPQHF
J: TRBJ2-7; D: TRBD2; size: .; V: TRBV3-1; DNA: TGTGCCAGCAGCCATGAGGGACTAGCGGGAGTCTACGAGCAGTACTTC; CDR3: CASSHEGLAGVYEQYF